Each of the 20 T cell receptor beta chains below was sequenced from the same sample in a study of blood T cells in healthy people across ages. Primed by a sample-barcoded 5' primer and a J-beta primer mix, a second PCR proceeded for about 6 to 11 cycles. TCRdb fed the 5' RACE reads into MiXCR, producing one record per CDR3 protein. The sample gives approximately 1,700,000 distinct CDR3 sequences, more than 35% of which show up once; about 21% is in the top ten. Sequenced material: blood. The receptors here all came from a human donor in good health.

This clonotype turned up a few times. The rearrangement joins TRBV7-9 to TRBJ2-1; 8 bases agree with TRBD2. Germline-derived CDR1 and CDR2 are SEHNR and FQNEAQ (reference sequence). The CDR3 totals 13 residues. The V and J ends lost 8 bases and 6 bases, in that order; junction bases with no gene match: 6. CDR3 region: CASYTSGPNEQFF. DNA for the CDR3: TGTGCCAGCTATACTAGCGGTCCCAATGAGCAGTTCTTC.

For the CDR3, the DNA is TGTGCCAGCAGCTCATTCGGGGGCCCGCGGAATGAGCAGTTCTTC. Its protein is CASSSFGGPRNEQFF. The V call is TRBV11-2, the J call TRBJ2-1; D tentatively fits TRBD1 or TRBD2 (6 bases each). Trimming removed 4 bases at V and 7 bases at J, with 17 bases between. The length of the CDR3 is 15 residues. Germline CDR1 is SGHAT and CDR2 is FQNNGV. The full variable domain, with the rest looked up from reference TRBV11-2 and TRBJ2-1, is EAGVAQSPRYKIIEKRQSVAFWCNPISGHATLYWYQQILGQGPKLLIQFQNNGVVDDSQLPKDRFSAERLKGVDSTLKIQPAKLEDSAVYLCASSSFGGPRNEQFFGPGTRLTVL.

This clonotype has more than one count but fewer than ten. CDR3 sequence: CASSLQGISSYEQYF. In nucleotides, the CDR3 is TGTGCCAGCAGCCTACAGGGAATCAGCTCCTACGAGCAGTACTTC. V and J are TRBV7-2 and TRBJ2-7, with D perhaps TRBD1 (6 bases). Germline CDR1 is SGHTA and CDR2 is FQGNSA. V was cut by 5 bases and J by 0 bases, with 14 bases left in between. This CDR3 is built from 15 residues.

In this sample, this clonotype turned up many times. This chain links TRBV29-1 with TRBJ2-3; perhaps TRBD2 as D (6 bases). CDR3 length: 13 residues. Looked up from germline, CDR1 is SQVTM and CDR2 is ANQGSEA. V lost 7 bases, J lost 4 bases, and 15 bases lay in between. CDR3 in DNA: TGCAGCGCCAAAACCGGGGGAGCAGATACGCAGTATTTT. Translation gives CSAKTGGADTQYF.

The V gene is TRBV6-1, the J gene TRBJ1-1; the D gene is possibly TRBD1 (6 bases). Germline V gives CDR1 MNHNS, CDR2 SASEGT. V lost 1 base, J lost 5 bases, and 14 bases lay in between. The CDR3 is 15 amino acids. CDR3 sequence: CASSEGRGARTEAFF. CDR3 DNA sequence: TGTGCCAGCAGTGAAGGGAGGGGGGCTCGGACTGAAGCTTTCTTT.

This clonotype has a handful of counts. At one of its ends the junction is not consistent with the germline gene, which may arise from a read error. The rearrangement links TRBV5-1 to TRBJ2-3, with 10 bases identical to TRBD2. Germline lookup yields CDR1 SGHRS and CDR2 YFSETQ. This CDR3 contains 18 residues. CDR3 sequence reads: CASSLEPASGGAVDTRYF. CDR3 in DNA: TGCGCCAGCAGCTTGGAGCCCGCCAGCGGGGGGGCTGTAGATACGCGGTATTTT.

DNA of the CDR3: TGTGCCAGCAGCCCTTCGGACGGCTTCAATCAGCCCCAGCATTTT. Its translation: CASSPSDGFNQPQHF. V is TRBV28 and J is TRBJ1-5; no reliable D call. The ends were cut back, 6 bases at V and 3 bases at J, with 15 bases in the middle. This CDR3 has 15 residues. CDR1 MDHEN and CDR2 SYDVKM come from the germline V gene.

V gene TRBV20-1 combines with J gene TRBJ2-5; the match to TRBD2 covers 10 bases. The J call may be in error: the DNA end matches TRBJ2-7 better. Germline-derived CDR1 and CDR2 are DFQATT and SNEGSKA (reference sequence). This CDR3 is 15 amino acids long. The CDR3 sequence: CSARGEAGGSHEQYF. The CDR3 DNA is TGCAGTGCTAGAGGGGAAGCGGGGGGGTCGCACGAGCAGTACTTC.

This chain links TRBV29-1 with TRBJ1-2; D is undetermined. The CDR3 runs to 13 residues. The germline V gene has CDR1 SQVTM and CDR2 ANQGSEA. The V end lost 6 bases, the J end lost 5 bases, and 16 bases lay between the germline ends. In nucleotides, the CDR3 is TGCAGCGTAGTCATGACCAGTGGGTATGGCTACACCTTC. It translates to CSVVMTSGYGYTF.

This clonotype was counted only a few times. This chain uses TRBV9 with TRBJ1-1; D may be TRBD1 (5 bases). Deletions cut 4 bases from V and 6 bases from J, with 19 bases between. CDR1 is SGDLS, CDR2 YYNGEE, per germline. The CDR3 loop spans 15 amino acids. DNA of the CDR3: TGTGCCAGCAGCCAACTCCGGGGGTTCAAATCTGAAGCTTTCTTT. Residues: CASSQLRGFKSEAFF.

There are a few counts of this clonotype. CDR3 nucleotides: TGTGCTGTTGGGCCAGGGAACGAGCAGTACTTC. It codes for CAVGPGNEQYF. This chain joins TRBV4-2 and TRBJ2-4; possibly TRBD1 for D (5 bases). Near its end, the DNA agrees better with TRBJ2-7, so the J call may be wrong. Germline CDR1 reads LGHNA; CDR2 reads YNFKEQ. The CDR3 covers 11 residues.

V and J are TRBV6-5 and TRBJ2-3; D is unclear. The ends were cut back, 2 bases at V and 0 bases at J, with 9 bases in the middle. Germline V gives CDR1 MNHEY, CDR2 SVGAGI. CDR3 length equals 15 residues. CDR3 bases: TGTGCCAGCAGTTACGGGTCGGCTAGCACAGATACGCAGTATTTT. Protein: CASSYGSASTDTQYF.

The chain carries TRBV5-6 and TRBJ1-1; D is unclear. The CDR3 has 15 amino acids. Deletions cut 3 bases from V and 0 bases from J, with 12 bases between. Germline V gene data show CDR1 as SGHDT and CDR2 as YYEEEE. The CDR3 loop is CASSSATSVNTEAFF. The CDR3 DNA sequence: TGTGCCAGCAGCTCCGCGACAAGCGTGAACACTGAAGCTTTCTTT.

The chain uses TRBV7-6 and TRBJ2-4, with 7 bases aligning to TRBD2. This CDR3 is built from 14 residues. The germline CDR1 and CDR2 sequences are SGHVS and FNYEAQ. Trimming cost V 1 base and J 8 bases; bases outside gene matches: 5. In nucleotides, the CDR3 is TGTGCCAGCAGCTTAGGGGGAGGGCGGGACATTCAGTACTTC. Translating it yields CASSLGGGRDIQYF.

This clonotype was seen only a few times. The CDR3 DNA reads TGTGCCAGCAGTTACAGGCTTGGGGCAGAAGCTTTCTTT. This translates into CASSYRLGAEAFF. V is TRBV6-5 and J is TRBJ1-1, with D possibly being TRBD1 (5 bases). V lost 2 bases, J lost 8 bases, and 12 bases lay in between. The CDR3 is 13 amino acids. The germline CDR1 and CDR2 sequences are MNHEY and SVGAGI.

J is TRBJ2-7 and V is TRBV29-1, with D possibly called TRBD1 or TRBD2 (6 bases each). The germline gives CDR1 SQVTM, CDR2 ANQGSEA. Trimming left V 6 bases short and J 2 bases short, with 8 bases between. The CDR3 is 11 amino acids. The DNA for the CDR3 is TGCAGCGTGCGGGACACCTACGAGCAGTACTTC. It translates to CSVRDTYEQYF.

The chain has TRBV28 and TRBJ2-1; D uncertain. Germline V gene data show CDR1 as MDHEN and CDR2 as SYDVKM. The ends were cut back, 1 base at V and 12 bases at J, with 16 bases in the middle. The CDR3 runs to 14 residues. In DNA, the CDR3 is TGTGCCAGCAGTTTATCCGGGCGTATAGATGGGCAGTTCTTC. It codes for CASSLSGRIDGQFF.

A single count supports this clonotype. The DNA for the CDR3 is TGTGCCAGCATCACCAATGGGGCTAGCAGGATTTTTAGGAAAGAGACCCAGTACTTC. Amino acid sequence: CASITNGASRIFRKETQYF. The chain joins TRBV9 to TRBJ2-5, with D perhaps matching TRBD1 or TRBD2 (5 bases each). Trimming cost V 6 bases and J 3 bases, with 30 bases left between them. The germline gives CDR1 SGDLS, CDR2 YYNGEE. The CDR3 has 19 amino acids.

On this clonotype: This may stem from a read error, because a much larger clone lies one nucleotide away. The chain combines TRBV4-1 with TRBJ2-7; D possibly uses TRBD1 or TRBD2 (5 bases each). The CDR3 covers 13 residues. Germline V gene lookup returns CDR1 MGHRA and CDR2 YSYEKL. The germline V and J ends were trimmed by 3 bases and 3 bases, with 9 bases remaining between them. In DNA, the CDR3 is TGCGCCAGCAGCCAGTGGGACGGCTACGAGCAGTACTTC. Its translation: CASSQWDGYEQYF.

The sample holds a few counts of this clonotype. V and J are TRBV12-3 or TRBV12-4 and TRBJ1-1, with TRBD1 matching 8 bases. Trimming cost V 3 bases and J 5 bases; bases outside gene matches: 5. This CDR3 region has 14 residues. CDR3 nucleotide sequence: TGTGCCAGCAGTTTTGACAGGGGTAGGACTGAAGCTTTCTTT. Its protein is CASSFDRGRTEAFF.